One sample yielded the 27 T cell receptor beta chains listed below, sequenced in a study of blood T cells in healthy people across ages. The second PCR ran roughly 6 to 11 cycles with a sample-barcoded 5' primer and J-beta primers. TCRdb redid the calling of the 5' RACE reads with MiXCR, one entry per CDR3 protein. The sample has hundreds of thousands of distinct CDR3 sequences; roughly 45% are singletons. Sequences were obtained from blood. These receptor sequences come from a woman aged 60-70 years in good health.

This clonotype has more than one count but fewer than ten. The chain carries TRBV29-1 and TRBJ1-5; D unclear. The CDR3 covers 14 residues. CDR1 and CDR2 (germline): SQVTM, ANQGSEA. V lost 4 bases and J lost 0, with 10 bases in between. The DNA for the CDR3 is TGCAGCGTTGCTCTGGCAGATAGCAATCAGCCCCAGCATTTT. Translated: CSVALADSNQPQHF.

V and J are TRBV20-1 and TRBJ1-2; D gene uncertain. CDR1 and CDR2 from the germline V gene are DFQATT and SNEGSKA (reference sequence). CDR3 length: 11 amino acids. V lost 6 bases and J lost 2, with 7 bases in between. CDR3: CSASQNYGYTF. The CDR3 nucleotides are TGCAGTGCGAGCCAGAACTATGGCTACACCTTC.

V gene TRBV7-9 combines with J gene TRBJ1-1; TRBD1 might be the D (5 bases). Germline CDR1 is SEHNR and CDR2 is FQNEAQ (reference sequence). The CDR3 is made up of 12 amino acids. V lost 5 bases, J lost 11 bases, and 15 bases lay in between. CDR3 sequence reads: CASSPGRPSAFF. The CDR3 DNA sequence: TGTGCCAGCAGCCCGGGACGGCCCTCGGCTTTCTTT.

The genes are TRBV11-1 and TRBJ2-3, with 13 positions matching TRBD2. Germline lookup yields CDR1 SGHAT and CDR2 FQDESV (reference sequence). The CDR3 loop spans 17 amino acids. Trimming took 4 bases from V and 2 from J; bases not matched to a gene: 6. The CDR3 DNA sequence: TGTGCCAGCAGCTCCGGACTAGCGGGGGCGTACACAGATACGCAGTATTTT. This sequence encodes CASSSGLAGAYTDTQYF.

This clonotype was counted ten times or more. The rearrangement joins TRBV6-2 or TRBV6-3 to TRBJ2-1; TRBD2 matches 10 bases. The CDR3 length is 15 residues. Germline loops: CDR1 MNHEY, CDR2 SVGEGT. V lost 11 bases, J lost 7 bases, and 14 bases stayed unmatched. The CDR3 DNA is TGTGCCGGCGCCTTCGGGCTAGCGGGAGTGAATGAGCAGTTCTTC. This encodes CAGAFGLAGVNEQFF.

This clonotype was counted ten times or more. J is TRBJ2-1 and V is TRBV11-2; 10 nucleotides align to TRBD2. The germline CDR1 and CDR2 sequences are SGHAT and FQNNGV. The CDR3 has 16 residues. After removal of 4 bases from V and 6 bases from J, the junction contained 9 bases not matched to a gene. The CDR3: CASSSPPRTSGNEQFF. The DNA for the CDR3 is TGTGCCAGCAGCTCCCCCCCTCGGACTAGCGGCAATGAGCAGTTCTTC.

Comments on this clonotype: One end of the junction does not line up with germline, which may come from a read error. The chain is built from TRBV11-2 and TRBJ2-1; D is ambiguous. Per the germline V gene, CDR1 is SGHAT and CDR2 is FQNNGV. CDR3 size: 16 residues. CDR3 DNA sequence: TGTGCCGGCAGCTTAGGTTGGGCAACGAACTACAATGAGCAGTTCTTC. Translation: CAGSLGWATNYNEQFF.

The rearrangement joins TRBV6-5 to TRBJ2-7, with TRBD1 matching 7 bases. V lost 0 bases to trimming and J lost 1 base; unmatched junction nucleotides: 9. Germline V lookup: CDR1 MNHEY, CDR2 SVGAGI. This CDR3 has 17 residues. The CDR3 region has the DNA TGTGCCAGCAGTTACTCGCACTTCGGGACAGCTTCCTACGAGCAGTACTTC. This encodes CASSYSHFGTASYEQYF.

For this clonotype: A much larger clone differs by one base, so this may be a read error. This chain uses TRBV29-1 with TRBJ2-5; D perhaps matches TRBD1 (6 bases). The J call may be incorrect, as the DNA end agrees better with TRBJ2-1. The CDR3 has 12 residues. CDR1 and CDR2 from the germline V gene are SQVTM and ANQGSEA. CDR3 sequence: CSARQDQETQFF. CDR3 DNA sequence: TGCAGCGCTAGACAGGACCAAGAGACCCAGTTCTTC.

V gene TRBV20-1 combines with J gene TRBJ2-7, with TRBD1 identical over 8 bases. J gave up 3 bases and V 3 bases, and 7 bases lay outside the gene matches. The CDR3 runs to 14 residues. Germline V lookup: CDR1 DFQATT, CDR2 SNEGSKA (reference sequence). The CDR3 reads CSARGRDRFYEQYF. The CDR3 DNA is TGCAGTGCTAGGGGGCGGGACAGGTTCTACGAGCAGTACTTC.

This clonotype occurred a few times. CDR3 in amino acids: CASRYTGTGRTGELFF. Here the CDR3 DNA reads TGTGCCAGCAGGTACACCGGGACAGGGAGAACCGGGGAGCTGTTTTTT. The chain joins TRBV6-5 to TRBJ2-2, with TRBD1 identical over 9 bases. J was trimmed by 5 bases and V by 6 bases; bases with no gene match: 10. Germline V gene data show CDR1 as MNHEY and CDR2 as SVGAGI. The CDR3 length is 16 residues.

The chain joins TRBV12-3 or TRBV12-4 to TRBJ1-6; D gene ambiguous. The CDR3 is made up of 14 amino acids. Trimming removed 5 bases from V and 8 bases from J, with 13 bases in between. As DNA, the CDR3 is TGTGCCAGCAGTCTCACCAGCAAGGATTCACCCCTCCACTTT. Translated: CASSLTSKDSPLHF.

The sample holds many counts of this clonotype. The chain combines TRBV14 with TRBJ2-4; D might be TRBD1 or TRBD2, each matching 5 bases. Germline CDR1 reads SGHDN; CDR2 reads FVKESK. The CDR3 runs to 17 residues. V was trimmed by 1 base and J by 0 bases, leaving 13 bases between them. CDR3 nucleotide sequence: TGTGCCAGCAGCCAAGCGCGAGGGGCGCGAGCCAAAAACATTCAGTACTTC. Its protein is CASSQARGARAKNIQYF. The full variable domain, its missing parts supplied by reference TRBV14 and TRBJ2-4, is EAGVTQFPSHSVIEKGQTVTLRCDPISGHDNLYWYRRVMGKEIKFLLHFVKESKQDESGMPNNRFLAERTGGTYSTLKVQPAELEDSGVYFCASSQARGARAKNIQYFGAGTRLSVL.

The CDR3 sequence: CASRYDPGPQGAFF. The CDR3 nucleotides read TGTGCCAGCAGATACGACCCGGGCCCGCAAGGCGCTTTCTTT. The V gene is TRBV13, the J gene TRBJ1-1; D is undetermined. The CDR3 loop spans 14 amino acids. V was cut by 6 bases and J by 11 bases, with 22 bases left in between. Germline values: CDR1 PRHDT, CDR2 FYEKMQ (reference sequence). Supplemented by reference TRBV13 and TRBJ1-1, the full variable domain reads AAGVIQSPRHLIKEKRETATLKCYPIPRHDTVYWYQQGPGQDPQFLISFYEKMQSDKGSIPDRFSAQQFSDYHSELNMSSLELGDSALYFCASRYDPGPQGAFFGQGTRLTVV.

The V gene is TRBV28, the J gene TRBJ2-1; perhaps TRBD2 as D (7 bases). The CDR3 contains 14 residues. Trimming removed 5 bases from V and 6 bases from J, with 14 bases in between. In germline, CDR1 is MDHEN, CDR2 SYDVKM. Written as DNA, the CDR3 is TGTGCCAGCAGTCCCCCCCGGGGGGCCAATGAGCAGTTCTTC. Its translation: CASSPPRGANEQFF. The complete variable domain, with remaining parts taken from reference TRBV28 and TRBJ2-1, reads DVKVTQSSRYLVKRTGEKVFLECVQDMDHENMFWYRQDPGLGLRLIYFSYDVKMKEKGDIPEGYSVSREKKERFSLILESASTNQTSMYLCASSPPRGANEQFFGPGTRLTVL.

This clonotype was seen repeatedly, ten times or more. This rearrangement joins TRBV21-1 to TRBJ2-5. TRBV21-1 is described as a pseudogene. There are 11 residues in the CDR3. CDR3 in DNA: TGTGCCAGCACCGTGGGAGAGACCCAGTACTTC. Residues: CASTVGETQYF.

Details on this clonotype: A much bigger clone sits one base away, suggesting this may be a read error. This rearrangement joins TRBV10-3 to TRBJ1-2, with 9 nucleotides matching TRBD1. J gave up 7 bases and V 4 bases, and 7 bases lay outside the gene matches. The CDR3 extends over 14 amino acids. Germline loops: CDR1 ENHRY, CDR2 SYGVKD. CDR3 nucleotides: TGTGCCATCAGTGTCGTACAGGGGGCTGGTGGCTACACCTTC. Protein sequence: CAISVVQGAGGYTF.

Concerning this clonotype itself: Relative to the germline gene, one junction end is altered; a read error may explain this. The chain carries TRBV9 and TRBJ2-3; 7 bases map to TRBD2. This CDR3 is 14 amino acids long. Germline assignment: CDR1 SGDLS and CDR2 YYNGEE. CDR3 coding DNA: TGTGCCAGCAGCCATGGCGGGAGCACAGATGCGCAGTATTTT. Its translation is CASSHGGSTDAQYF.

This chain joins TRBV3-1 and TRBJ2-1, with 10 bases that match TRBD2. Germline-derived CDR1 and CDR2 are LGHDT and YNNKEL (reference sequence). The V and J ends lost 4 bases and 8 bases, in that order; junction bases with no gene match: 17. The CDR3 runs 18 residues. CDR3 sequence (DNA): TGTGCCAGCAGCCTAGATAACGAGCGGGAGGGCCTTTGGCATGAGCAGTTCTTC. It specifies CASSLDNEREGLWHEQFF.

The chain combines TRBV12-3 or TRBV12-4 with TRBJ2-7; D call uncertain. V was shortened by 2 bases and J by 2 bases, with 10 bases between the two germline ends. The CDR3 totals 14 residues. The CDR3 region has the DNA TGTGCCAGCAGTTTACCTGGGGAACCCTACGAGCAGTACTTC. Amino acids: CASSLPGEPYEQYF.

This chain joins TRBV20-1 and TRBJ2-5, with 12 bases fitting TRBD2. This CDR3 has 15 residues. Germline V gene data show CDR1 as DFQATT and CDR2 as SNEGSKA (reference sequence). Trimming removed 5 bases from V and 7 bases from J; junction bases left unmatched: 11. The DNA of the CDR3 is TGCAGTGCTCCCAGGACTAGCGGGGCGGTGGCGACCCAGTACTTC. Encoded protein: CSAPRTSGAVATQYF.

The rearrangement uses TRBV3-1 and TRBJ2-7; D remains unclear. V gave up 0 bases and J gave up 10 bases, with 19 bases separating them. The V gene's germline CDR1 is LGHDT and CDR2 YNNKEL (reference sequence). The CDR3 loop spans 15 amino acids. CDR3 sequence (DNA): TGTGCCAGCAGCCAAGATCGGGTGGGCGGATTGGACCAGTACTTC. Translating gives CASSQDRVGGLDQYF.

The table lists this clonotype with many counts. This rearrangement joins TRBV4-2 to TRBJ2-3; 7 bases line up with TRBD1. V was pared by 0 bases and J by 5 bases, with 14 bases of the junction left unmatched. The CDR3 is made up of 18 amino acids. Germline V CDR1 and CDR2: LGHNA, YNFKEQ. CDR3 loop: CASSQDQTGVLSRDTQYF. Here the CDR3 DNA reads TGTGCCAGCAGCCAAGATCAAACAGGGGTTCTTTCAAGAGATACGCAGTATTTT.

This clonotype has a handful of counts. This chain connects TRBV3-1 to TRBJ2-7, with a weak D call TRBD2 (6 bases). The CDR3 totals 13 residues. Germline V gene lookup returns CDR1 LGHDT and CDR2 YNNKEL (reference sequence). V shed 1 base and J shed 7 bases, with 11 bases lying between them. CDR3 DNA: TGTGCCAGCAGCCAAGTGGTGAGCGGGGAGCAGTACTTC. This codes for CASSQVVSGEQYF.

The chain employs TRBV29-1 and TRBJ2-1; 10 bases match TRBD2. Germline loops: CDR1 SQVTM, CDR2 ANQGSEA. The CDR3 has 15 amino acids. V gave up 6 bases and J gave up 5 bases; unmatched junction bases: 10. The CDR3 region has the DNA TGCAGCGTGGCGGGACTAGCGAAGAGGGACAATGAGCAGTTCTTC. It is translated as CSVAGLAKRDNEQFF.

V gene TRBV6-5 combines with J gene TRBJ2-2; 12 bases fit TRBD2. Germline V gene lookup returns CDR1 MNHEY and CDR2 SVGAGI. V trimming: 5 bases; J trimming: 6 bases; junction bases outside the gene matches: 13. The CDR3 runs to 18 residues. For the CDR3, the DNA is TGTGCCAGCAGTCACGGACTAGCGGGATATAAGATATCCGGGGAGCTGTTTTTT. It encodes CASSHGLAGYKISGELFF.

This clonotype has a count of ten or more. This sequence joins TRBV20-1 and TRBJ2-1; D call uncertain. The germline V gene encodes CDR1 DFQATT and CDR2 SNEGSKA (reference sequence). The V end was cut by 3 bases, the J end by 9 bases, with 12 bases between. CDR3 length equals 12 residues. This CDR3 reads CSASPPALEQFF. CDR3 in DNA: TGCAGTGCTAGTCCCCCAGCACTTGAGCAGTTCTTC.